Listed below are T cell receptor beta chains from one sample, sequenced in a study of Ad26.COV2.S vaccination and SARS-CoV-2 variants. Profiled with immunoSEQ multiplex PCR; TCRdb holds only in-frame clones, not every one. The sample records around 450,000 clones, nearly 90% being singletons. This specimen was peripheral blood, taken in a trial of Ad26.COV2.S vaccine versus placebo. All receptors derive from a person aged 18-60 years who received the Ad26.COV2.S COVID-19 vaccine or a placebo. Each CDR3 is given with its conserved first and last residue. The D gene is left open where the match is weak. Clone size is given for some rows only: seen once, a few or many times, or a class if the clone is expanded.

D	V	J	length	size	DNA	CDR3
.	TRBV19	TRBJ1-1	14	.	TGTGCCAGTAGTGTCATGATTCAGGGGCCTGAAGCTTTCTTT	CASSVMIQGPEAFF
TRBD2	TRBV6-5	TRBJ2-2	15	.	TGTGCCAGCAGGGAGCTAGCGGGAAACACCGGGGAGCTGTTTTTT	CASRELAGNTGELFF
.	TRBV14	TRBJ1-1	11	.	TGTGCCAGCAGCCAAGTCGCTGAAGCTTTCTTT	CASSQVAEAFF
TRBD2	TRBV14	TRBJ2-1	18	once	TGTGCCAGCAGCCAAGAGGAGACAGCGGGGGGACTTTACAATGAGCAGTTCTTC	CASSQEETAGGLYNEQFF
TRBD2	TRBV5-1	TRBJ2-1	19	.	TGCGCCAGCAGCAGGACAGGTAGCCTTAGCGGGGGGCCATACAATGAGCAGTTCTTC	CASSRTGSLSGGPYNEQFF
TRBD2	TRBV11-2	TRBJ2-3	16	.	TGTGCCAGCAGCTTAGCTAGCGGGAGGATCGGATATACGCAGTATTTT	CASSLASGRIGYTQYF
.	TRBV29-1	TRBJ2-5	13	.	TGCAGCGCTGCCCCCCTCCTCCGAGAGACCCAGTACTTC	CSAAPLLRETQYF
.	TRBV9	TRBJ2-3	15	.	TGTGCCAGCAGCGTACAGCCGGGTAGCACAGATACGCAGTATTTT	CASSVQPGSTDTQYF
.	TRBV2	TRBJ1-2	10	.	TGTGCCAGCAGTGAGGGGGGCTACACCTTC	CASSEGGYTF
.	TRBV5-1	TRBJ2-2	15	.	TGCGCCAGCAGCTTGCAGGGGCCGGGGACCGGGGAGCTGTTTTTT	CASSLQGPGTGELFF
.	TRBV11-2	TRBJ2-1	15	.	TGTGCCAGCAGGTCCCATTTAGATTTATACAATGAGCAGTTCTTC	CASRSHLDLYNEQFF
.	TRBV18	TRBJ1-1	14	.	TGTGCCAGCTCACCAAACAGCGGGTACACTGAAGCTTTCTTT	CASSPNSGYTEAFF
.	TRBV6-5	TRBJ1-5	11	.	TGTGCCAGCGGGAGGAGTCAGCCCCAGCATTTT	CASGRSQPQHF
TRBD2	TRBV28	TRBJ2-1	15	.	TGTGCCAGCAGTTTCCTCGGACTAGTTGAGAATGAGCAGTTCTTC	CASSFLGLVENEQFF
.	TRBV12-3/TRBV12-4	TRBJ1-5	12	.	TGTGCCAGCAGTTATAACAATCAGCCCCAGCATTTT	CASSYNNQPQHF
TRBD1	TRBV5-4	TRBJ1-2	12	.	TGTGCCGGGGGGACAGAGAACTATGGCTACACCTTC	CAGGTENYGYTF
.	TRBV18	TRBJ2-2	14	.	TGTGCCAGCTCACCCACCTTGGGGACCGGGGAGCTGTTTTTT	CASSPTLGTGELFF
.	TRBV6-1	TRBJ1-6	16	.	TGTGCCAGCAGTGAAATTGGGACCGCTGATAATTCACCCCTCCACTTT	CASSEIGTADNSPLHF
.	TRBV27	TRBJ2-2	14	once	TGTGCCAGCAGGGTCGGGGCCAACACCGGGGAGCTGTTTTTT	CASRVGANTGELFF
TRBD1	TRBV28	TRBJ2-7	14	.	TGTGCCAGCAGTTTGACAGGGGAGACTTACGAGCAGTACTTC	CASSLTGETYEQYF
TRBD2	TRBV15	TRBJ2-2	18	.	TGTGCCACCAGCAGACGCCGCCCGCGGGCGGGGGAGACCGGGGAGCTGTTTTTT	CATSRRRPRAGETGELFF
TRBD2	TRBV5-1	TRBJ2-4	16	once	TGCGCCAGCAGCCCCCCTTTGGCGGGAGTAGAGAACATTCAGTACTTC	CASSPPLAGVENIQYF
TRBD2	TRBV18	TRBJ2-5	16	once	TGTGCCAGCTCACCACGAACTAGCGGGGGCCAAGAGACCCAGTACTTC	CASSPRTSGGQETQYF
TRBD1	TRBV27	TRBJ1-1	14	.	TGTGCCAGCAGTTGGCGGTACAGGGGCACTGAAGCTTTCTTT	CASSWRYRGTEAFF
TRBD1	TRBV7-2	TRBJ1-2	14	.	TGTGCCAGCAGCTCAAACCGGGACAGGGGTGGCTACACCTTC	CASSSNRDRGGYTF
TRBD1	TRBV18	TRBJ1-5	15	few	TGTGCCAGCTCCCGGACAGGGGGTAGCAATCAGCCCCAGCATTTT	CASSRTGGSNQPQHF
TRBD1	TRBV19	TRBJ2-2	20	.	TGTGCCAGCAAACTACTTGGGGGGACAGGGAGACTCCAAAACACCGGGGAGCTGTTTTTT	CASKLLGGTGRLQNTGELFF
TRBD1	TRBV19	TRBJ1-5	15	.	TGTGCCAGTACCACGGGGACAGGGGTGATCCAGCCCCAGCATTTT	CASTTGTGVIQPQHF
.	TRBV28	TRBJ2-7	14	.	TGTGCCAGCAGTTTGGCCCCGGGGTTGGTTGGGCAGTACTTC	CASSLAPGLVGQYF
TRBD1	TRBV4-3	TRBJ2-1	12	.	TGCGCCAGCAGCTGGGGACAGGATGAGCAGTTCTTC	CASSWGQDEQFF
.	TRBV4-2	TRBJ1-4	14	.	TGTGCCAGCAGCCAAGATGGGGCGGGTGAAAAACTGTTTTTT	CASSQDGAGEKLFF
.	TRBV7-8	TRBJ1-2	14	.	TGTGCCAGCGCCTTAGGGGAGGCCTACTATGGCTACACCTTC	CASALGEAYYGYTF
.	TRBV6-1	TRBJ2-3	14	few	TGTGCCAGCAGTGAAGGGACAGCCACAGATACGCAGTATTTT	CASSEGTATDTQYF
.	TRBV29-1	TRBJ2-4	12	.	TGCAGCGTTGGCGAGACTGAAAACATTCAGTACTTC	CSVGETENIQYF
.	TRBV3-1/TRBV3-2	TRBJ2-1	14	.	TGTGCCAGCAGCCATAGGCAGGGGTACAATGAGCAGTTCTTC	CASSHRQGYNEQFF
.	TRBV27	TRBJ2-7	15	.	TGTGCCAGCAGGAATAAGCCAGGGCATTTCGACGAGCAGTACTTC	CASRNKPGHFDEQYF
TRBD1	TRBV5-4	TRBJ1-6	16	.	TGTGCCAGCAGCGTGGGACAGGGTTCCTATAATTCACCCCTCCACTTT	CASSVGQGSYNSPLHF
.	TRBV5-4	TRBJ1-2	12	.	TGTGCCAGCAGCGACGGATACTATGGCTACACCTTC	CASSDGYYGYTF
TRBD1	TRBV10-3	TRBJ1-1	18	.	TGTGCCATCAGTGACTCGACCGCCAGGGGGGGGCCGAACACTGAAGCTTTCTTT	CAISDSTARGGPNTEAFF
.	TRBV3-1/TRBV3-2	TRBJ2-7	16	.	TGTGCCCCCCTCCAAGAGATTGGTGGGTTCTCCTACGAGCAGTACTTC	CAPLQEIGGFSYEQYF
.	TRBV29-1	TRBJ1-4	14	.	TGCAGTATCCAGGGAGTTGCAACTAATGAAAAACTGTTTTTT	CSIQGVATNEKLFF
.	TRBV5-4	TRBJ1-1	16	.	TGTGCCAGCAGCTTAGGGCGGAGCAACATGAACACTGAAGCTTTCTTT	CASSLGRSNMNTEAFF
TRBD1	TRBV7-9	TRBJ1-4	14	.	TGTGCCAGCAGCTTAGCGCAGGGGGGCGAAAAACTGTTTTTT	CASSLAQGGEKLFF
TRBD1	TRBV5-1	TRBJ1-4	16	.	TGCGCCAGCAGCTTGGAGCGACGGGACAGGAATGAAAAACTGTTTTTT	CASSLERRDRNEKLFF
TRBD1	TRBV4-3	TRBJ1-4	14	.	TGCGCCAGCAGCCAGGGACAGGGGTGGGAAAAACTGTTTTTT	CASSQGQGWEKLFF
.	TRBV9	TRBJ1-1	12	.	TGTGCCAGCGAGAGCCTGAACACTGAAGCTTTCTTT	CASESLNTEAFF
.	TRBV9	TRBJ2-3	12	.	TGTGCCAGCGGGGGTTTGTGGGACACGCAGTATTTT	CASGGLWDTQYF
.	TRBV27	TRBJ1-6	17	.	TGTGCCAGTCGCGCGGGGGACCCAGCCTCCTATAATTCACCCCTCCACTTT	CASRAGDPASYNSPLHF
TRBD2	TRBV19	TRBJ2-1	16	once	TGTGCCAGTAGCACCCGAACGGGACTAGGGGACAATGAGCAGTTCTTC	CASSTRTGLGDNEQFF
TRBD2	TRBV14	TRBJ2-7	17	.	TGTGCCAGCAGCCAAGATTATAGCGGGGGGCTCTCCTACGAGCAGTACTTC	CASSQDYSGGLSYEQYF
TRBD1	TRBV5-6	TRBJ1-2	15	.	TGTGCCAGCAGCTTAACAGGGGGCAGGGGCTATGGCTACACCTTC	CASSLTGGRGYGYTF